This TCR beta chain stems from a study of blood T cell repertoires in COVID-19. V was cut by 4 bases and J by 6 bases, with 13 bases left in between. The CDR3 covers 13 residues. Source study methods: Reference gene primer amplification gave estimated nucleated cell counts. Clones were sequenced by immunoSEQ multiplex PCR, and TCRdb holds only the in-frame ones, with some missing. V, J and clone size reflect that table, while D and trimming were determined from the DNA. The data hold about 80,000 clones, with around 89% observed a single time. The chain combines TRBV12-3 or TRBV12-4 with TRBJ2-7; no reliable D call. This clonotype originated in a woman aged 80 or older with acute or convalescent COVID-19. The sequenced material came from peripheral blood. The CDR3 DNA reads TGTGCCAGCAGTTCAAACTCCCTCCTCGAGCAGTACTTC. Translating it yields CASSSNSLLEQYF.